These 21 T cell receptor beta chains share one sample of origin, sequenced in a study of OX40 agonist ivuxolimab in advanced cancers. Generated by immunoSEQ multiplex PCR, the TCRdb table keeps only in-frame clones and is missing some. The repertoire includes about 82,000 clones, 80% to 95% of them detected once, and under 0.7% sits in the top ten. The material was CD4+ or CD8+ T cells sorted from blood, obtained in a trial of the OX40 agonist ivuxolimab. The receptor source for this set is an adult with an advanced solid tumor such as melanoma, head and neck, liver or kidney cancer.

J is TRBJ2-7 and V is TRBV5-1; D is unclear. The germline V gene has CDR1 SGHRS and CDR2 YFSETQ. The CDR3 is 11 residues long. The V end lost 5 bases, the J end lost 3 bases, and 6 bases lay between the germline ends. The CDR3 coding sequence is TGCGCCAGCAGTTACAACTACGAGCAGTACTTC. As protein: CASSYNYEQYF.

V usage is TRBV30 and J usage is TRBJ2-1; 10 nucleotides line up with TRBD2. The germline gives CDR1 GTSNPN, CDR2 SVGIG (reference sequence). This CDR3 is 15 amino acids long. V was pared by 5 bases and J by 9 bases, with 13 bases of the junction left unmatched. The CDR3 DNA follows: TGTGCCTGGCCTATAAGCGGGGGGGCATCAATTGAGCAGTTCTTC. This encodes CAWPISGGASIEQFF. The complete variable domain, with remaining parts taken from reference TRBV30 and TRBJ2-1, reads SQTIHQWPATLVQPVGSPLSLECTVEGTSNPNLYWYRQAAGRGLQLLFYSVGIGQISSEVPQNLSASRPQDRQFILSSKKLLLSDSGFYLCAWPISGGASIEQFFGPGTRLTVL.

This clone was observed once. This chain connects TRBV15 to TRBJ2-1; 11 bases align to TRBD2. The V gene end was trimmed by 1 base and the J gene end by 6 bases; junction bases not matched to a gene: 8. CDR3 size: 17 residues. Germline lookup yields CDR1 LNHNV and CDR2 YYDKDF (reference sequence). For the CDR3, the DNA is TGTGCCACCAGCAGAGGCCTAGCGGGAGGCCGAATCAATGAGCAGTTCTTC. Its protein is CATSRGLAGGRINEQFF.

This clone has just one count. V gene TRBV19 combines with J gene TRBJ1-2; no reliable D call. The germline gives CDR1 LNHDA, CDR2 SQIVND (reference sequence). This CDR3 region has 16 residues. V was cut by 7 bases and J by 5 bases, with 23 bases left in between. The CDR3 spells CASNTPGSDSGYGYTF. DNA of the CDR3: TGTGCCAGTAATACCCCCGGGAGCGACTCGGGATATGGCTACACCTTC.

The V and J genes are TRBV6-1 and TRBJ1-1; unclear D gene. V lost 2 bases to trimming and J lost 0 bases, with 4 bases between them. The germline CDR1 and CDR2 sequences are MNHNS and SASEGT. The CDR3 runs 13 residues. The DNA for the CDR3 is TGTGCCAGCAGTGAAAGGCTGAACACTGAAGCTTTCTTT. It is translated as CASSERLNTEAFF.

The rearrangement joins TRBV18 to TRBJ2-7, with D possibly being TRBD1 or TRBD2 (5 bases each). This CDR3 spans 14 amino acids. CDR1 and CDR2 (germline): KGHSH, LQKENI. V shed 3 bases and J shed 0 bases, with 9 bases lying between them. DNA for the CDR3: TGTGCCAGCTCACCCGGGACCTCCTCCTACGAGCAGTACTTC. Encoded protein: CASSPGTSSYEQYF.

V usage is TRBV19 and J usage is TRBJ1-5; 7 bases agree with TRBD1. The CDR3 loop spans 14 amino acids. V trimming: 7 bases; J trimming: 4 bases; junction bases outside the gene matches: 7. Germline-derived CDR1 and CDR2 are LNHDA and SQIVND (reference sequence). The CDR3 protein is CASTRDRQNQPQHF. Here the CDR3 DNA reads TGTGCCAGTACCCGGGACAGACAGAATCAGCCCCAGCATTTT.

In DNA form, the CDR3 reads TGCGCCAGCAGCTTTAACAGGGGGCGGACAGATACGCAGTATTTT. It encodes CASSFNRGRTDTQYF. This chain joins TRBV5-1 and TRBJ2-3; 9 positions agree with TRBD1. Germline trimming cut 2 bases from V and 3 bases from J; bases unmatched to any gene: 4. The CDR3 runs to 15 residues. Germline-derived CDR1 and CDR2 are SGHRS and YFSETQ.

The V gene is TRBV27, the J gene TRBJ2-3, with TRBD1 matching over 9 bases. The CDR3 is made up of 14 amino acids. V lost 6 bases, J lost 2 bases, and 3 bases stayed unmatched. Germline V gene sequence: CDR1 MNHEY, CDR2 SMNVEV (reference sequence). The CDR3 loop is CASSRDRVTDTQYF. For the CDR3, the DNA is TGTGCCAGCAGCCGGGACAGGGTCACAGATACGCAGTATTTT.

This chain uses TRBV15 with TRBJ2-2; possibly TRBD1 for D (5 bases). Trimming left V 6 bases short and J 0 bases short, with 11 bases between. The CDR3 is made up of 15 amino acids. Germline CDR1 reads LNHNV; CDR2 reads YYDKDF (reference sequence). The CDR3 protein is CATRKGRANTGELFF. CDR3 coding DNA: TGTGCCACCAGGAAGGGGCGCGCGAACACCGGGGAGCTGTTTTTT.

The rearrangement links TRBV9 to TRBJ2-7, with D uncertain. V was shortened by 0 bases and J by 4 bases, with 14 bases between the two germline ends. Germline-derived CDR1 and CDR2 are SGDLS and YYNGEE. The CDR3 is 15 residues long. The chain's CDR3 is CASSVDPTPSYEQYF. The CDR3 nucleotides are TGTGCCAGCAGCGTAGACCCGACACCTTCGTACGAGCAGTACTTC.

CDR3 DNA: TGTGCCAGCAGTGAAAGAGAAGCAACCGGGGAGCTGTTTTTT. It codes for CASSEREATGELFF. The V and J genes are TRBV6-1 and TRBJ2-2; no firm D call. CDR1 is MNHNS and CDR2 is SASEGT in the germline V gene. Trimming left V 2 bases short and J 5 bases short, with 9 bases between. The CDR3 spans 14 residues.

A single count supports this clone. The CDR3 sequence: CASSDSLGGNTEAFF. The CDR3 nucleotides read TGTGCCAGCAGCGATAGCCTAGGGGGGAACACTGAAGCTTTCTTT. The chain is built from TRBV25-1 and TRBJ1-1; a weak D match, TRBD1 (6 bases). Germline CDR1 is MGHDK and CDR2 is SYGVNS. Trimming removed 6 bases from V and 1 base from J, with 15 bases in between. The CDR3 has 15 amino acids.

A few counts support this clone. The V and J genes are TRBV30 and TRBJ1-1, with D unresolved. V lost 4 bases to trimming and J lost 3 bases, with 12 bases between them. Germline values: CDR1 GTSNPN, CDR2 SVGIG (reference sequence). The CDR3 runs 13 residues. The CDR3 is CAWTNNLDTEAFF. CDR3 in DNA: TGTGCCTGGACCAATAACTTGGACACTGAAGCTTTCTTT.

This chain links TRBV6-6 with TRBJ2-1, with 14 bases aligning to TRBD2. Germline V CDR1 and CDR2: MNHNY, SVGAGI (reference sequence). Losses at the gene ends were 6 bases for V and 3 bases for J; bases not matched to a gene: 4. CDR3 size: 16 residues. Written as DNA, the CDR3 is TGTGCCAGCAGCTCGACTAGCGGGGGGGGCTACAATGAGCAGTTCTTC. Protein: CASSSTSGGGYNEQFF.

The V gene is TRBV19, the J gene TRBJ1-5; a weak D match, TRBD1 (5 bases). V was pared by 7 bases and J by 3 bases, with 13 bases between. The germline gives CDR1 LNHDA, CDR2 SQIVND (reference sequence). The CDR3 extends over 14 amino acids. For the CDR3, the DNA is TGTGCCAGTACCCCTGACAGCTACAATCAGCCCCAGCATTTT. It is translated as CASTPDSYNQPQHF.

The V and J genes are TRBV5-5 and TRBJ1-4; 8 nucleotides agree with TRBD1. This CDR3 has 14 residues. The V segment lost 5 bases and the J segment 7 bases; nucleotides outside the gene matches: 7. CDR1 SGHKS and CDR2 YYEKEE come from the germline V gene (reference sequence). The CDR3 nucleotides read TGTGCCAGCAGTAATGGACAGGGCGGTGAAAAACTGTTTTTT. Its translation: CASSNGQGGEKLFF.

The rearrangement links TRBV1 to TRBJ1-2. TRBV1 is recorded as a pseudogene. The CDR3 spans 16 residues. CDR3 region: CTSRIPRLCETYGYTF. The CDR3, as DNA: TGCACCAGCAGGATTCCTCGTTTGTGCGAGACCTATGGCTACACCTTC.

The CDR3 region has the DNA TGTGCCAGTAGTGTTACAGGCGCTGGAAACACCATATATTTT. It encodes CASSVTGAGNTIYF. The rearrangement uses TRBV19 and TRBJ1-3; D perhaps matches TRBD1 (5 bases). Trimming removed 5 bases at V and 2 bases at J, with 10 bases between. CDR1 is LNHDA and CDR2 is SQIVND in the germline V gene (reference sequence). This CDR3 is 14 amino acids long.

V is TRBV30 and J is TRBJ2-1, with D perhaps assigned TRBD1 or TRBD2 (6 bases each). Deletions cut 2 bases from V and 12 bases from J, with 14 bases between. The CDR3 has 12 amino acids. Germline lookup yields CDR1 GTSNPN and CDR2 SVGIG (reference sequence). The CDR3 is CAWSPGDIGQFF. The CDR3 DNA reads as TGTGCCTGGAGTCCGGGGGACATTGGGCAGTTCTTC.

The DNA for the CDR3 is TGTGCCAGCAGCTATCGAGCGGGACGAGCCTACAATGAGCAGTTCTTC. Translated: CASSYRAGRAYNEQFF. The genes are TRBV7-3 and TRBJ2-1; 7 nucleotides match TRBD2. The trim removed 4 bases at V and 2 bases at J, leaving 8 bases unmatched. Germline CDR1 and CDR2: SGHTA and FQGTGA. The CDR3 extends over 16 amino acids. The full variable domain, its missing parts supplied by reference TRBV7-3 and TRBJ2-1, is GAGVSQTPSNKVTEKGKYVELRCDPISGHTALYWYRQSLGQGPEFLIYFQGTGAADDSGLPNDRFFAVRPEGSVSTLKIQRTERGDSAVYLCASSYRAGRAYNEQFFGPGTRLTVL.